These T cell receptor beta chains were read from a single sample in a study of blood T cell repertoires in COVID-19. The assay was immunoSEQ multiplex PCR, and TCRdb's table has in-frame clones only and misses some. The table shows approximately 72,000 clones, with roughly 80% occurring only once. The sample taken for sequencing was peripheral blood. The receptors were sampled from a woman of 80 years or more with acute or convalescent COVID-19. Both conserved end residues are part of each CDR3. D genes are given only for firm matches. Not every row has a clone size; where given, it reads once, few, many or a size class.

>NA|TRBJ2-1|15|TRBD1|TRBV2
CATTGGTGAVNEQFF
TGTGCCACTACGGGAGGGACAGGGGCGGTCAATGAGCAGTTCTTC
>NA|TRBJ2-5|15|TRBD2|TRBV18
CASSPGTTSGETQYF
TGTGCCAGCTCACCGGGGACTACATCAGGGGAGACCCAGTACTTC
>NA|TRBJ1-4|15|NA|TRBV19
CASSIRDSTNEKLFF
TGTGCCAGTAGTATTAGGGACTCAACTAATGAAAAACTGTTTTTT
>NA|TRBJ2-2|15|NA|TRBV9
CASSAPTGNTGELFF
TGTGCCAGCAGCGCCCCCACAGGGAACACCGGGGAGCTGTTTTTT
>NA|TRBJ1-5|12|NA|TRBV5-6
CASSSNNQPQHF
TGTGCCAGCAGCTCCAACAATCAGCCCCAGCATTTT
>NA|TRBJ1-5|14|NA|TRBV19
CASSIANYDQPQHF
TGTGCCAGTAGTATAGCCAACTACGATCAGCCCCAGCATTTT
>NA|TRBJ2-4|16|TRBD1|TRBV19
CASSMPGTAAKNIQYF
TGTGCCAGTAGTATGCCCGGGACAGCCGCCAAAAACATTCAGTACTTC
>NA|TRBJ2-5|16|NA|TRBV7-9
CASSLGQTRRQETQYF
TGTGCCAGCAGCTTAGGCCAGACGAGGAGGCAAGAGACCCAGTACTTC
>NA|TRBJ1-1|12|NA|TRBV12-3/TRBV12-4
CASSLMVGEAFF
TGTGCCAGCAGTTTAATGGTCGGGGAAGCTTTCTTT
>NA|TRBJ1-1|13|NA|TRBV6-5
CASSLTENTEAFF
TGTGCCAGCAGTCTAACAGAGAACACTGAAGCTTTCTTT
>NA|TRBJ2-1|18|TRBD2|TRBV5-6
CASSWRPSGVSSYNEQFF
TGTGCCAGCAGTTGGCGCCCTAGCGGGGTGAGCTCCTACAATGAGCAGTTCTTC
>NA|TRBJ2-5|15|NA|TRBV7-9
CASSFDLAPQETQYF
TGTGCCAGCAGCTTCGACTTAGCGCCTCAAGAGACCCAGTACTTC
>NA|TRBJ1-5|16|TRBD1|TRBV7-9
CASSLGTGMNNQPQHF
TGTGCCAGCAGCCTTGGGACAGGGATGAACAATCAGCCCCAGCATTTT
>NA|TRBJ2-2|14|TRBD1|TRBV19
CASKGTELTGELFF
TGTGCCAGTAAGGGGACAGAACTTACCGGGGAGCTGTTTTTT
>once|TRBJ1-1|15|TRBD1|TRBV5-1
CASSLGQGMNTEAFF
TGCGCCAGCAGCTTGGGACAGGGAATGAACACTGAAGCTTTCTTT
>NA|TRBJ2-7|14|TRBD2|TRBV6-6
CASSGLAGMYEQYF
TGTGCCAGCAGCGGACTAGCGGGGATGTACGAGCAGTACTTC
>NA|TRBJ1-2|11|NA|TRBV12-3/TRBV12-4
CASSSRYGYTF
TGTGCCAGCTCGTCCCGCTATGGCTACACCTTC
>once|TRBJ1-2|13|NA|TRBV19
CASSNQGYYGYTF
TGTGCCAGTAGTAATCAGGGCTACTATGGCTACACCTTC
>once|TRBJ2-1|16|TRBD2|TRBV5-1
CASSLGLAGGYNEQFF
TGCGCCAGCAGCTTGGGACTAGCGGGAGGCTACAATGAGCAGTTCTTC
>NA|TRBJ1-2|13|NA|TRBV6-2/TRBV6-3
CASSHDLNYGYTF
TGTGCCAGCAGTCATGATCTAAACTATGGCTACACCTTC
>NA|TRBJ2-1|16|TRBD2|TRBV7-8
CASSRRLAGGQDEQFF
TGTGCCAGCAGCCGACGACTAGCGGGAGGGCAAGATGAGCAGTTCTTC
>NA|TRBJ2-1|17|TRBD1|TRBV7-3
CASSSLGTADSYNEQFF
TGTGCCAGCAGCTCCCTCGGGACAGCCGACTCCTACAATGAGCAGTTCTTC
>NA|TRBJ1-4|17|TRBD1|TRBV3-1/TRBV3-2
CASTLTGTGGANEKLFF
TGTGCCAGCACCCTCACAGGGACAGGGGGCGCTAATGAAAAACTGTTTTTT
>NA|TRBJ2-7|16|TRBD1|TRBV3-1/TRBV3-2
CASSQGERTGRYEQYF
TGTGCCAGCAGCCAAGGGGAACGGACAGGGCGCTACGAGCAGTACTTC
>few|TRBJ2-3|16|TRBD2|TRBV11-1
CASSSSSGGARDTQYF
TGTGCCAGCAGCTCATCTAGCGGGGGGGCCAGAGATACGCAGTATTTT
>NA|TRBJ1-2|15|TRBD1|TRBV27
CASRLPGQGSDGYTF
TGTGCCAGCAGACTCCCGGGACAGGGATCGGATGGCTACACCTTC
>NA|TRBJ1-1|15|NA|TRBV27
CASLPLGQLNTEAFF
TGTGCCAGCCTTCCCCTCGGACAGTTGAACACTGAAGCTTTCTTT
>NA|TRBJ1-4|14|TRBD1|TRBV9
CASSVGTESEKLFF
TGTGCCAGCAGCGTGGGGACAGAAAGTGAAAAACTGTTTTTT
>NA|TRBJ2-1|16|TRBD2|TRBV10-3
CAISPGLSGSQDEQFF
TGTGCCATCAGTCCTGGACTTAGCGGGAGTCAGGATGAGCAGTTCTTC
>NA|TRBJ1-5|14|NA|TRBV27
CASSFRSQNQPQHF
TGTGCCAGCAGTTTCCGGAGTCAAAATCAGCCCCAGCATTTT